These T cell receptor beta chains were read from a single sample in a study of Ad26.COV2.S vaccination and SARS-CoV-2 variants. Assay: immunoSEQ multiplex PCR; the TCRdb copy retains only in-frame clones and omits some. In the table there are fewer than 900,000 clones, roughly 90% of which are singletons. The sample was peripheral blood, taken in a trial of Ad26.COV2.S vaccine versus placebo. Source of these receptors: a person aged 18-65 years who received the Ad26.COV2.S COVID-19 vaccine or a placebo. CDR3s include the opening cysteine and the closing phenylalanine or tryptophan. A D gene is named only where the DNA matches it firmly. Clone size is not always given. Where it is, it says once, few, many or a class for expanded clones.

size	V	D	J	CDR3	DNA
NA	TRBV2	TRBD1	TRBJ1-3	CASSLNPGQGTISGNTIYF	TGTGCCAGCAGCCTTAATCCGGGACAGGGGACAATCTCTGGAAACACCATATATTTT
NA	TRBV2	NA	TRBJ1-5	CASSLTGINQPQHF	TGTGCCAGCAGCCTCACAGGGATCAATCAGCCCCAGCATTTT
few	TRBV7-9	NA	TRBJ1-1	CASTPRVGGTEAFF	TGTGCCAGCACCCCCAGAGTGGGGGGCACTGAAGCTTTCTTT
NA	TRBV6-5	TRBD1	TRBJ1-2	CASDSGQGSEGYTF	TGTGCCAGCGATTCCGGACAGGGTTCAGAAGGCTACACCTTC
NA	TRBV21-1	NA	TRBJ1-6	CASSKDQQALCDSPLHF	TGTGCCAGCAGCAAAGATCAGCAGGCACTTTGTGATTCACCCCTCCACTTT
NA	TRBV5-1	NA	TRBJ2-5	CASSWGFWTEQETQYF	TGCGCCAGCAGCTGGGGATTCTGGACAGAACAAGAGACCCAGTACTTC
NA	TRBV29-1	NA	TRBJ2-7	CSVQAEPYEQYF	TGCAGCGTTCAGGCCGAACCCTACGAGCAGTACTTC
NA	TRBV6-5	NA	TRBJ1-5	CATRGGRGDNQPQHF	TGTGCCACCAGGGGTGGCCGGGGGGACAATCAGCCCCAGCATTTT
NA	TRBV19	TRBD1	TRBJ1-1	CASLGDRGPPLNTEAFF	TGTGCCAGCCTAGGGGACAGGGGCCCACCGTTGAACACTGAAGCTTTCTTT
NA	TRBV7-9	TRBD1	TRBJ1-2	CASSFVQGDGYTF	TGTGCCAGCAGCTTCGTACAGGGGGATGGCTACACCTTC
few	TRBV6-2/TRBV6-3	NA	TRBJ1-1	CASSYSSGAGRVNTEAFF	TGTGCCAGCAGTTACTCCTCGGGGGCAGGGAGAGTGAACACTGAAGCTTTCTTT
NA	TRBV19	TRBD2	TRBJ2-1	CASSKGQGTSGRNEQFF	TGTGCCAGTAGTAAGGGACAGGGGACTAGCGGGAGGAATGAGCAGTTCTTC
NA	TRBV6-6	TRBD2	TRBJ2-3	CASSPPSGSKDTQYF	TGTGCCAGCAGCCCCCCAAGCGGGAGCAAGGATACGCAGTATTTT
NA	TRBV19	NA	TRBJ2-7	CASSTGSYEQYF	TGTGCCAGTAGTACTGGCAGCTACGAGCAGTACTTC
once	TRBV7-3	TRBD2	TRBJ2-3	CASSLMSGGASDTQYF	TGTGCCAGCAGCTTAATGAGCGGGGGGGCTTCAGATACGCAGTATTTT
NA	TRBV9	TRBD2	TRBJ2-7	CASSPAGGAAYEQYF	TGTGCCAGCAGCCCCGCGGGGGGCGCGGCCTACGAGCAGTACTTC
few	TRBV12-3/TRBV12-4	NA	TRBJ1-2	CASSSGEYGYTF	TGTGCCAGCAGCTCCGGGGAGTATGGCTACACCTTC
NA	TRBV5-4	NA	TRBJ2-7	CASSSSGSRTDEQYF	TGTGCCAGCAGCTCATCCGGGAGCCGGACGGACGAGCAGTACTTC
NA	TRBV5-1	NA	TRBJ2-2	CASRVTEANTGELFF	TGCGCCAGCAGAGTGACCGAGGCGAACACCGGGGAGCTGTTTTTT
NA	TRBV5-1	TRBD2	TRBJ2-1	CASSRNILAGVISYNEQFF	TGCGCCAGCAGCCGAAATATACTAGCGGGAGTAATTTCCTACAATGAGCAGTTCTTC
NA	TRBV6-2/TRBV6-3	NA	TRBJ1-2	CASSLMEYYGYTF	TGTGCCAGCAGTTTAATGGAATACTATGGCTACACCTTC
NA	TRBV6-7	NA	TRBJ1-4	CASSVEGLANEKLFF	TGTGCCAGCAGTGTGGAGGGGCTGGCTAATGAAAAACTGTTTTTT
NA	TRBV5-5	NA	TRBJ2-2	CASSLELGVLQELFF	TGTGCCAGCAGCTTGGAACTAGGGGTTCTCCAGGAGCTGTTTTTT
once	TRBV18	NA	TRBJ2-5	CASSRTLVEAEETQYF	TGTGCCAGCTCCCGTACCCTAGTGGAGGCCGAAGAGACCCAGTACTTC
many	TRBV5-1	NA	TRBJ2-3	CASSLELGSVDTQYF	TGCGCCAGCAGCCTTGAGCTGGGGAGCGTGGATACGCAGTATTTT
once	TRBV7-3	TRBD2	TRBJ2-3	CASSRTSGGRLGTDTQYF	TGTGCCAGCAGCCGTACTAGCGGGGGGCGTCTTGGAACAGATACGCAGTATTTT
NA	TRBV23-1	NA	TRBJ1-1	CASSQYEVAGRPVDTEAFF	TGCGCCAGCAGTCAATATGAGGTTGCAGGGAGACCTGTGGACACTGAAGCTTTCTTT
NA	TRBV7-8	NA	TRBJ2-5	CASSLPTQQETQYF	TGTGCCAGCAGCTTACCCACCCAACAAGAGACCCAGTACTTC
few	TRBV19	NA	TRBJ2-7	CASSPRRRDSRSYEQYF	TGTGCCAGTAGTCCCAGGAGGCGGGACTCCCGCTCCTACGAGCAGTACTTC
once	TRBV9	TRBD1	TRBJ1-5	CASSRDRGNQPQHF	TGTGCCAGCAGCAGGGACAGGGGCAATCAGCCCCAGCATTTT
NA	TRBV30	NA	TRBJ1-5	CACGLRDNQPQHF	TGTGCCTGCGGACTCCGCGATAATCAGCCCCAGCATTTT